These 24 T cell receptor beta chains were all obtained from the same sample, sequenced in a study of T cell responses to AZD1222 COVID-19 vaccine. The table came from immunoSEQ multiplex PCR; TCRdb's copy has only in-frame clones and leaves some out. The sample carries 150,000 to 200,000 clones, about 91% recorded once. The source was peripheral blood, collected 28 days after the second AZD1222 dose. The receptors stem from an adult who received the AZD1222 COVID-19 vaccine.

This chain links TRBV12-3 or TRBV12-4 with TRBJ2-1, with D tentatively TRBD1 (6 bases). CDR3 length equals 12 residues. The V end lost 8 bases, the J end lost 8 bases, and 13 bases lay between the germline ends. The CDR3 DNA is TGTGCCAGCGCAACAGGGATCGATGAGCAGTTCTTC. It is translated as CASATGIDEQFF.

The chain carries TRBV7-9 and TRBJ1-1; D is undetermined. The germline V gene encodes CDR1 SEHNR and CDR2 FQNEAQ (reference sequence). The CDR3 has 12 amino acids. The germline V and J ends were trimmed by 3 bases and 1 base, with 3 bases remaining between them. This chain's CDR3 is CASSFTNTEAFF. The CDR3 DNA reads TGTGCCAGCAGCTTCACGAACACTGAAGCTTTCTTT.

This chain uses TRBV6-5 with TRBJ2-7; D possibly matches TRBD1 or TRBD2 (5 bases each). CDR3 length: 14 residues. Trimming cost V 7 bases and J 5 bases, with 18 bases left between them. Germline values: CDR1 MNHEY, CDR2 SVGAGI. In DNA, the CDR3 is TGTGCCAGCAACCCGCTAACCGGGACCCACGAGCAGTACTTC. Translating it yields CASNPLTGTHEQYF.

The V gene is TRBV28, the J gene TRBJ2-1; no definite D call. Germline-derived CDR1 and CDR2 are MDHEN and SYDVKM. Trimming took 2 bases from V and 4 from J, leaving 6 bases between them. The CDR3 sequence is 13 residues long. The CDR3 here is CASSLQAYNEQFF. The DNA for the CDR3 is TGTGCCAGCAGTTTACAGGCATACAATGAGCAGTTCTTC.

CDR3 region: CASSLNRGEKLFF. CDR3 nucleotides: TGTGCCAGCAGCTTAAATCGGGGTGAAAAACTGTTTTTT. The chain is built from TRBV7-9 and TRBJ1-4, with D hard to call. The CDR3 loop spans 13 amino acids. The germline V gene encodes CDR1 SEHNR and CDR2 FQNEAQ (reference sequence). Between the trimmed V and J ends, which lost 2 bases and 7 bases, there was a span of 8 bases.

The J gene is TRBJ2-5, the V gene TRBV5-1; 10 nucleotides match TRBD1. This CDR3 contains 18 residues. Germline CDR1 and CDR2: SGHRS and YFSETQ. V shed 4 bases and J 2 bases; nucleotides not matched to a gene: 14. CDR3 protein: CASSNRDRGPTHQETQYF. The CDR3 nucleotides read TGCGCCAGCAGCAACCGGGACAGGGGTCCGACCCATCAAGAGACCCAGTACTTC.

The chain is built from TRBV30 and TRBJ1-6; 7 bases are a match to TRBD1. The CDR3 consists of 14 residues. Losses at the gene ends were 2 bases for V and 7 bases for J; bases not matched to a gene: 5. Germline lookup yields CDR1 GTSNPN and CDR2 SVGIG (reference sequence). The CDR3 DNA reads as TGTGCCTGGAGTCTGGACAGGACAAATTCACCCCTCCACTTT. Translated: CAWSLDRTNSPLHF.

The V call is TRBV15, the J call TRBJ1-2; D unresolved. The CDR3 loop spans 14 amino acids. Trimming took off 0 bases at V and 7 bases at J, with 12 bases between the two ends. The germline V gene has CDR1 LNHNV and CDR2 YYDKDF (reference sequence). Here the CDR3 reads CATSRDLREAGYTF. The CDR3 DNA sequence: TGTGCCACCAGCAGAGATCTGAGGGAGGCTGGCTACACCTTC.

The chain is built from TRBV9 and TRBJ2-1, with TRBD2 matching over 8 bases. This CDR3 is built from 15 residues. Germline-derived CDR1 and CDR2 are SGDLS and YYNGEE. With V trimmed by 4 bases and J by 6 bases, 9 bases remained unmatched. Written as DNA, the CDR3 is TGTGCCAGCAGCATATTGGCGGGGGGAACCAATGAGCAGTTCTTC. This gives the protein CASSILAGGTNEQFF.

V is TRBV5-4 and J is TRBJ2-5; 11 nucleotides align to TRBD2. CDR1 SGHNT and CDR2 YYREEE come from the germline V gene (reference sequence). There are 16 residues in the CDR3. V lost 0 bases, J lost 2 bases, and 3 bases stayed unmatched. The DNA for the CDR3 is TGTGCCAGCAGCTTGGCACTAGCGGGGGCTCAAGAGACCCAGTACTTC. Encoded protein: CASSLALAGAQETQYF.

This chain links TRBV10-3 with TRBJ1-6; TRBD1 matches 7 bases. The CDR3 is 16 residues long. The germline V gene encodes CDR1 ENHRY and CDR2 SYGVKD. After removal of 7 bases from V and 8 bases from J, the junction contained 14 bases not matched to a gene. The CDR3 coding sequence is TGTGCCATCAAGGGTTCGGAGACAGGGACGGATTCACCCCTCCACTTT. It translates to CAIKGSETGTDSPLHF.

The chain recombines TRBV30 with TRBJ1-1; D may be TRBD1 (5 bases). Per the germline V gene, CDR1 is GTSNPN and CDR2 is SVGIG (reference sequence). The CDR3 consists of 15 residues. With 0 bases removed from V and 4 bases from J, the gap between germline ends came to 15 bases. The CDR3 here is CAWSVISGASTEAFF. CDR3 nucleotides: TGTGCCTGGAGTGTTATCTCCGGGGCGAGCACTGAAGCTTTCTTT.

V usage is TRBV11-2 and J usage is TRBJ2-7, with D tentatively TRBD2 (6 bases). The CDR3 covers 15 residues. The germline V and J ends were trimmed by 2 bases and 0 bases, with 11 bases remaining between them. Germline CDR1 SGHAT, CDR2 FQNNGV. The CDR3 region has the DNA TGTGCCAGCAGCTTATTTGGGGGGATCTCCTACGAGCAGTACTTC. Protein product: CASSLFGGISYEQYF.

The chain employs TRBV25-1 and TRBJ1-1, with unresolved D. The CDR3 totals 11 residues. The germline gives CDR1 MGHDK, CDR2 SYGVNS. Trimming cost V 6 bases and J 7 bases, with 9 bases left between them. In nucleotides, the CDR3 is TGTGCCAGCAGCATCCTCAGTGAAGCTTTCTTT. Translated, it gives CASSILSEAFF. The variable domain in full, with the rest retrieved from reference TRBV25-1 and TRBJ1-1, is EADIYQTPRYLVIGTGKKITLECSQTMGHDKMYWYQQDPGMELHLIHYSYGVNSTEKGDLSSESTVSRIRTEHFPLTLESARPSHTSQYLCASSILSEAFFGQGTRLTVV.

This clone was recorded once. The V and J genes are TRBV15 and TRBJ1-6; D gene ambiguous. Per the germline V gene, CDR1 is LNHNV and CDR2 is YYDKDF (reference sequence). The CDR3 runs to 12 residues. Trimming stripped 1 base from V and 8 bases from J, with 3 bases between. The CDR3 loop is CATSRADSPLHF. DNA for the CDR3: TGTGCCACCAGCAGAGCTGATTCACCCCTCCACTTT.

The gene calls are TRBV4-3 and TRBJ2-7; TRBD1 matches at 7 bases. Germline lookup yields CDR1 LGHNA and CDR2 YSLEER. This CDR3 contains 15 residues. V trimming: 0 bases; J trimming: 2 bases; junction bases outside the gene matches: 4. CDR3 sequence reads: CASSQEEGAPYEQYF. The CDR3 DNA is TGCGCCAGCAGCCAAGAAGAGGGGGCCCCCTACGAGCAGTACTTC.

V is TRBV6-5 and J is TRBJ2-1; 7 bases are shared with TRBD1. Germline V gives CDR1 MNHEY, CDR2 SVGAGI. This CDR3 has 15 amino acids. V lost 7 bases, J lost 0 bases, and 6 bases stayed unmatched. CDR3 in DNA: TGTGCCAGCACCCTGGGACAGCTCTCCTACAATGAGCAGTTCTTC. The encoded protein is CASTLGQLSYNEQFF.

The rearrangement joins TRBV19 to TRBJ1-2; no clear D. V was cut by 0 bases and J by 5 bases, with 10 bases left in between. The CDR3 spans 14 residues. Germline loops: CDR1 LNHDA, CDR2 SQIVND (reference sequence). CDR3 in amino acids: CASSIDQGTYGYTF. CDR3 DNA: TGTGCCAGTAGTATAGATCAAGGAACTTATGGCTACACCTTC.

The chain uses TRBV5-5 and TRBJ2-5, with TRBD2 matching over 7 bases. The trim removed 4 bases at V and 2 bases at J, leaving 14 bases unmatched. CDR1 and CDR2 from the germline V gene are SGHKS and YYEKEE (reference sequence). This CDR3 has 17 amino acids. Written as DNA, the CDR3 is TGTGCCAGCAGCCCAGTTTCGGGCCTGGGGGGGCAAGAGACCCAGTACTTC. Its protein is CASSPVSGLGGQETQYF.

This clone came up once. V and J are TRBV7-3 and TRBJ2-1, with 7 bases identical to TRBD2. There are 14 residues in the CDR3. Looked up from germline, CDR1 is SGHTA and CDR2 is FQGTGA. With V trimmed by 4 bases and J by 2 bases, 2 bases remained unmatched. This chain's CDR3 is CASSSSGPYNEQFF. The CDR3, as DNA: TGTGCCAGCAGCTCTAGCGGTCCCTACAATGAGCAGTTCTTC.

CDR3 DNA: TGTGCCAGCAGCATCGGACAGGGGCCTCAGCCCCAGCATTTT. This codes for CASSIGQGPQPQHF. The V call is TRBV3-1 (or the pseudogene TRBV3-2), the J call TRBJ1-5; 9 nucleotides agree with TRBD1. Unmatched junction bases numbered 5, after V lost 5 bases and J lost 6 bases. The CDR3 has 14 residues. Germline loops: CDR1 LGHDT, CDR2 YNNKEL (reference sequence).

This chain connects TRBV11-2 to TRBJ2-5; D gene unclear. This CDR3 is built from 12 residues. CDR1 SGHAT and CDR2 FQNNGV come from the germline V gene. V dropped 5 bases and J dropped 0 bases, with 4 bases sitting between them. CDR3 region: CASSSYQETQYF. CDR3 in DNA: TGTGCCAGCAGCAGCTACCAAGAGACCCAGTACTTC.

The CDR3 here is CSGGDPNTEAFF. The CDR3, as DNA: TGCAGCGGGGGAGACCCGAACACTGAAGCTTTCTTT. The chain carries TRBV29-1 and TRBJ1-1, with unresolved D. V gave up 7 bases and J gave up 1 base, with 10 bases separating them. The CDR3 totals 12 residues. Germline CDR1 is SQVTM and CDR2 is ANQGSEA.

This clone appeared a single time. The chain joins TRBV19 to TRBJ1-1; 8 nucleotides match TRBD1. CDR1 LNHDA and CDR2 SQIVND come from the germline V gene (reference sequence). Germline trimming cut 7 bases from V and 6 bases from J; bases unmatched to any gene: 7. The length of the CDR3 is 13 residues. The CDR3 reads CASTRDRTSEAFF. The CDR3 region has the DNA TGTGCCAGTACCCGGGACAGGACTTCTGAAGCTTTCTTT.